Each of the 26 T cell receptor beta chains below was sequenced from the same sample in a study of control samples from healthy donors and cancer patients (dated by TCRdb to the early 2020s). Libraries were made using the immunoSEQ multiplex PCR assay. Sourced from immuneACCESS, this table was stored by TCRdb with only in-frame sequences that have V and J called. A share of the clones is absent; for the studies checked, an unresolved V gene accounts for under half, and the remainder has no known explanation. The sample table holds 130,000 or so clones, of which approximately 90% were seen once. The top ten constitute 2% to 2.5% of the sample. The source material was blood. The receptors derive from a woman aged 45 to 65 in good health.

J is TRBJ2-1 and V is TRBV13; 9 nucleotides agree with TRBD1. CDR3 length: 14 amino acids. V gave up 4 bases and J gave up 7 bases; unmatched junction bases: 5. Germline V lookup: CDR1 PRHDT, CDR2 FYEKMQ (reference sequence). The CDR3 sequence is CASSSGQGRNEQFF. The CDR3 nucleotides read TGTGCCAGCAGCTCGGGACAGGGTAGGAATGAGCAGTTCTTC. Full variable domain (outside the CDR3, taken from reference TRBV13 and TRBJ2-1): AAGVIQSPRHLIKEKRETATLKCYPIPRHDTVYWYQQGPGQDPQFLISFYEKMQSDKGSIPDRFSAQQFSDYHSELNMSSLELGDSALYFCASSSGQGRNEQFFGPGTRLTVL.

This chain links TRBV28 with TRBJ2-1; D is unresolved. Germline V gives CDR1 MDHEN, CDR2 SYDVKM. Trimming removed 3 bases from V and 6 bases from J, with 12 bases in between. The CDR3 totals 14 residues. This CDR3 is CASSFPPFVNEQFF. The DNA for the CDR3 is TGTGCCAGCAGTTTTCCGCCATTTGTCAATGAGCAGTTCTTC. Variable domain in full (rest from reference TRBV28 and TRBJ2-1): DVKVTQSSRYLVKRTGEKVFLECVQDMDHENMFWYRQDPGLGLRLIYFSYDVKMKEKGDIPEGYSVSREKKERFSLILESASTNQTSMYLCASSFPPFVNEQFFGPGTRLTVL.

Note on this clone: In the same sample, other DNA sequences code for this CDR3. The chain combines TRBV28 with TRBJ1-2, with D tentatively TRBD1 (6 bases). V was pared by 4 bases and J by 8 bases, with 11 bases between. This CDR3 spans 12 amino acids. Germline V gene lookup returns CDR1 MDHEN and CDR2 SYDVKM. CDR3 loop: CASSSGGLGYTF. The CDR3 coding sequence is TGTGCCAGCAGTTCCGGGGGGCTAGGCTACACCTTC.

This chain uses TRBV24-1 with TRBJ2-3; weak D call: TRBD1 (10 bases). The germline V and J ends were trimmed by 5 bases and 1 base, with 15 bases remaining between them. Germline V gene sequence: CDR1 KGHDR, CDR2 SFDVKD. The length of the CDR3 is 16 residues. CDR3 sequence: CATSASGTGGTDTQYF. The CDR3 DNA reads TGTGCCACCAGTGCTAGCGGGACAGGGGGCACAGATACGCAGTATTTT.

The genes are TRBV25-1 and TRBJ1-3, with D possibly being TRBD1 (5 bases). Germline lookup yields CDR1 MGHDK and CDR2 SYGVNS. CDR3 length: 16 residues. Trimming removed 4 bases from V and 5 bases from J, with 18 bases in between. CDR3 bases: TGTGCCAGCAGTGGCGAATTCGGGACTGGCAGAAACACCATATATTTT. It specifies CASSGEFGTGRNTIYF.

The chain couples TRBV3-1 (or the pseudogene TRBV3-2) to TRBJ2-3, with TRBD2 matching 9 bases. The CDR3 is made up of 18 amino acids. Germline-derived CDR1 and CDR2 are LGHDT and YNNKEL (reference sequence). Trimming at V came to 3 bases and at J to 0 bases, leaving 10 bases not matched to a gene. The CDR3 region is CASSQGYRREGSTDTQYF. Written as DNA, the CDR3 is TGTGCCAGCAGCCAGGGGTATCGGCGGGAGGGGAGCACAGATACGCAGTATTTT.

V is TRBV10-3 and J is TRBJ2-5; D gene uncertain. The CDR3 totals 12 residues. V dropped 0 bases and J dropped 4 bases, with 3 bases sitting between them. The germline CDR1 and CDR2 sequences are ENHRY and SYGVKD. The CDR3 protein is CAISESRETQYF. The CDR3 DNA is TGTGCCATCAGTGAGTCGCGAGAGACCCAGTACTTC.

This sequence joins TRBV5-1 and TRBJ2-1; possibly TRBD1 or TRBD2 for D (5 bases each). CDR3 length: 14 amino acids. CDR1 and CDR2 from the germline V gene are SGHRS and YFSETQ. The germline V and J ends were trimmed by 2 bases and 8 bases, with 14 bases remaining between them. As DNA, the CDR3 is TGCGCCAGCAGCTTTACTGCAGGGAGCGATGAGCAGTTCTTC. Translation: CASSFTAGSDEQFF.

CDR3 protein: CASSLAGSEGYTF. The CDR3 nucleotides read TGTGCCAGCAGCTTAGCAGGGTCTGAAGGCTACACCTTC. J is TRBJ1-2 and V is TRBV7-9; D gene unclear. Trimming pared 0 bases from V and 8 bases from J, leaving 10 bases between. Germline CDR1 and CDR2: SEHNR and FQNEAQ (reference sequence). The CDR3 loop spans 13 amino acids.

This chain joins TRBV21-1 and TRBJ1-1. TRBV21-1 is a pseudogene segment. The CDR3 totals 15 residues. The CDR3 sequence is CASSILPRGMPEAFF. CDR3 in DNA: TGTGCCAGCAGCATCCTTCCTCGGGGGATGCCCGAAGCTTTCTTT.

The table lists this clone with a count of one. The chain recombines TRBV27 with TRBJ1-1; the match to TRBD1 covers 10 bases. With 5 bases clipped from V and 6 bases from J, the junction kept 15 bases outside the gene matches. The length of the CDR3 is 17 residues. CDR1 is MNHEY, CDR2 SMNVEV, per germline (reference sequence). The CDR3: CASSPPPGQGWVAEAFF. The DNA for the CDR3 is TGTGCCAGCAGTCCACCTCCGGGACAGGGGTGGGTGGCTGAAGCTTTCTTT.

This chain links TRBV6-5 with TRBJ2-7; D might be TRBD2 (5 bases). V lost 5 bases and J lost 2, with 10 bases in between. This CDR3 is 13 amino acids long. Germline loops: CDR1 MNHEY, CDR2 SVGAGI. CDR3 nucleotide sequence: TGTGCCAGCAGTCTGGGGAGCGCCTACGAGCAGTACTTC. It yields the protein CASSLGSAYEQYF.

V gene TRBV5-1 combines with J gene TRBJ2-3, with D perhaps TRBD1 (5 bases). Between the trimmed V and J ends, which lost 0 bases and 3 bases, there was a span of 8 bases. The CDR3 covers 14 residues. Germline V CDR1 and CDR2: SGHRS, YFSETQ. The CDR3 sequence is CASSLASGTDTQYF. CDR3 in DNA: TGCGCCAGCAGCTTGGCCTCAGGGACAGATACGCAGTATTTT. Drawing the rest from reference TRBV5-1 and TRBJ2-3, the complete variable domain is KAGVTQTPRYLIKTRGQQVTLSCSPISGHRSVSWYQQTPGQGLQFLFEYFSETQRNKGNFPGRFSGRQFSNSRSEMNVSTLELGDSALYLCASSLASGTDTQYFGPGTRLTVL.

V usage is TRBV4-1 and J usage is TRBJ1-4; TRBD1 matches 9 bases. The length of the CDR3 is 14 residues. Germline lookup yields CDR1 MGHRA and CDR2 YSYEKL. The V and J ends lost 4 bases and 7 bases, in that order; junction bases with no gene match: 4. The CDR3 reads CASSPAGQGEKLFF. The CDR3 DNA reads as TGCGCCAGCAGCCCCGCGGGACAGGGTGAAAAACTGTTTTTT.

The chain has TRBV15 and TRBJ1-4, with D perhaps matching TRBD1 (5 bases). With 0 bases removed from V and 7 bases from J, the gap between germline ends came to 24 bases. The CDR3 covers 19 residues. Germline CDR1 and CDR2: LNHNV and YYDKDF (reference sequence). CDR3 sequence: CATSRDIVGGRTWSEKLFF. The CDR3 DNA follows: TGTGCCACCAGCAGAGATATTGTGGGGGGACGTACGTGGAGTGAAAAACTGTTTTTT.

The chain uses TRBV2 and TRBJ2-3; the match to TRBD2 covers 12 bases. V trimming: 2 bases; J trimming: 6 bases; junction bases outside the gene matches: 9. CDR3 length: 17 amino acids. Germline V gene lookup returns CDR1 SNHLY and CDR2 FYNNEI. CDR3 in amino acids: CASSEPRTSGIEDTQYF. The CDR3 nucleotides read TGTGCCAGCAGTGAACCCCGGACTAGCGGGATAGAGGATACGCAGTATTTT. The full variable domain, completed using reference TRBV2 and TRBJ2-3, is EPEVTQTPSHQVTQMGQEVILRCVPISNHLYFYWYRQILGQKVEFLVSFYNNEISEKSEIFDDQFSVERPDGSNFTLKIRSTKLEDSAMYFCASSEPRTSGIEDTQYFGPGTRLTVL.

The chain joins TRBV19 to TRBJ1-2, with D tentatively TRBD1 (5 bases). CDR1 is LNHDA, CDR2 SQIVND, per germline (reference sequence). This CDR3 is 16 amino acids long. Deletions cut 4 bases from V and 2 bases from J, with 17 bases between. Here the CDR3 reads CASSTPRQTLNYGYTF. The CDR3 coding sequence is TGTGCCAGTAGTACTCCCCGACAGACTTTAAACTATGGCTACACCTTC.

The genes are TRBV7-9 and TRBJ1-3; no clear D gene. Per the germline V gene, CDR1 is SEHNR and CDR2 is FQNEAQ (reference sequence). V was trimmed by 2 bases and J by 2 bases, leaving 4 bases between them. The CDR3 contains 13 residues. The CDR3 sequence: CASSLIAGNTIYF. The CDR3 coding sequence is TGTGCCAGCAGCTTAATTGCTGGAAACACCATATATTTT.

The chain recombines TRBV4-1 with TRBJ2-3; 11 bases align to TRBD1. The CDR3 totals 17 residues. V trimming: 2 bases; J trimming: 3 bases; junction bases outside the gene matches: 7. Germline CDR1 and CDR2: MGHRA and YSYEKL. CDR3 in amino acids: CASSQLAGTGGTDTQYF. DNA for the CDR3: TGCGCCAGCAGCCAATTGGCCGGGACAGGGGGGACAGATACGCAGTATTTT.

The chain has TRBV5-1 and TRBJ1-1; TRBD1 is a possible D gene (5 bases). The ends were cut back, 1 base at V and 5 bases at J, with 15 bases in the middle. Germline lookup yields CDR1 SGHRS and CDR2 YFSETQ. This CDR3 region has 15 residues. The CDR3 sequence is CASSLQTPRVTEAFF. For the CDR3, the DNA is TGCGCCAGCAGCTTGCAAACACCCAGGGTGACTGAAGCTTTCTTT.

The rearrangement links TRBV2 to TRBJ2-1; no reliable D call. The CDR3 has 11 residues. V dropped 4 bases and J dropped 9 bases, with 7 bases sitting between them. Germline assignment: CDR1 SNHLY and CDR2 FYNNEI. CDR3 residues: CASSARAEQFF. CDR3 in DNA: TGTGCCAGCAGTGCACGTGCTGAGCAGTTCTTC.

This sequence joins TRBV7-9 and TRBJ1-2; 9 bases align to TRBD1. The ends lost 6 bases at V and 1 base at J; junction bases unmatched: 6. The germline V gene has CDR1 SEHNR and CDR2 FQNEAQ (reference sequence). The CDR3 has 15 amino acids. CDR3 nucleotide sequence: TGTGCCAGCAGTCCAGACAGGGGGGTTAACTATGGCTACACCTTC. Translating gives CASSPDRGVNYGYTF.

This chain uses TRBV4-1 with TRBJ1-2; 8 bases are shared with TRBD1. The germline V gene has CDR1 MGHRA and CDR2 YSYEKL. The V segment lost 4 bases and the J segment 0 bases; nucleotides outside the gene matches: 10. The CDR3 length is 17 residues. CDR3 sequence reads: CASSPPGQAPANYGYTF. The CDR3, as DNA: TGCGCCAGCAGCCCACCGGGACAGGCGCCCGCTAACTATGGCTACACCTTC.

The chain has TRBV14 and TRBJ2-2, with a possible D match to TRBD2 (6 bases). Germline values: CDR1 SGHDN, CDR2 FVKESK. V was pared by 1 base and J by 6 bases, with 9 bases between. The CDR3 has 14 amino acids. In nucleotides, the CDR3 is TGTGCCAGCAGCCAAGTCCCGGGGGCCGGGGAGCTGTTTTTT. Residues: CASSQVPGAGELFF.

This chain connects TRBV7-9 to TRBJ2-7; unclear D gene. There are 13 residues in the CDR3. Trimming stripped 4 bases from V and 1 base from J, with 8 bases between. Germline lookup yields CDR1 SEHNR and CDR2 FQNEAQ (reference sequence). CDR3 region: CASSWSGSYEQYF. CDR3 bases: TGTGCCAGCAGCTGGTCCGGATCCTACGAGCAGTACTTC.

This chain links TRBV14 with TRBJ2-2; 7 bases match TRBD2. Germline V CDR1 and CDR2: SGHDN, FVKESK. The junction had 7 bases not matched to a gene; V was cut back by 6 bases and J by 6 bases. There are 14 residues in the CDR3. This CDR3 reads CASRQRDGPGELFF. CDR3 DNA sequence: TGTGCCAGCAGACAGCGGGATGGACCCGGGGAGCTGTTTTTT.